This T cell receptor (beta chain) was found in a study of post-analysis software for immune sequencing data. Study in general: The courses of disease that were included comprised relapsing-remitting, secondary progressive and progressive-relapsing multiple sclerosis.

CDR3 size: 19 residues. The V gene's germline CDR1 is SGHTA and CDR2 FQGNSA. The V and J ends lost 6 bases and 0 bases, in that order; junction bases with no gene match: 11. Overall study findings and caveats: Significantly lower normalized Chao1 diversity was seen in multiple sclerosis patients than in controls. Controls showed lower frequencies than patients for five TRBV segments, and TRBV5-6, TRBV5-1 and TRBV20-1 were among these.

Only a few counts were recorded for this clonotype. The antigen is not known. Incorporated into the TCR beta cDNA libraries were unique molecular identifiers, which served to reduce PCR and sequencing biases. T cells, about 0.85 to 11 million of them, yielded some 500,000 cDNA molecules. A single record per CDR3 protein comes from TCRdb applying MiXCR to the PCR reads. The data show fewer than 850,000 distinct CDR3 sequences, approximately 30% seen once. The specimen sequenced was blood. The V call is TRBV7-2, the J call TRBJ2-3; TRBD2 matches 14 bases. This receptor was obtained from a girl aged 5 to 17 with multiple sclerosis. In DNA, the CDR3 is TGTGCCAGCAGGCTACCGGGACTAGCGGGAGTGGGGAGCACAGATACGCAGTATTTT. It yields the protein CASRLPGLAGVGSTDTQYF. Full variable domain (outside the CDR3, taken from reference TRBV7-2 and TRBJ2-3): GAGVSQSPSNKVTEKGKDVELRCDPISGHTALYWYRQSLGQGLEFLIYFQGNSAPDKSGLPSDRFSAERTGGSVSTLTIQRTQQEDSAVYLCASRLPGLAGVGSTDTQYFGPGTRLTVL.